The source of this T cell receptor beta chain is a study of T cell repertoires in cytomegalovirus infection. Study results and limitations: In two of eight donors, the top clonotype was HLA-C-restricted CMV-specific.

This CDR3 is built from 18 residues. J was trimmed by 3 bases and V by 5 bases; bases with no gene match: 13. From the reads, TCRdb called clonotypes with MiXCR, one entry per CDR3 protein. The sample has more than 150,000 distinct CDR3 sequences; roughly a sixth are singletons. Remarks on this clonotype: Its cognate antigen is unknown.

The sample taken for sequencing was CD8+ T cells from PBMCs. The TCR sequence derives from a human donor in good health (CMV status not recorded). Some clones in this sample may be carry-over from other donors' samples. The rearrangement joins TRBV12-3 or TRBV12-4 to TRBJ2-2; 9 nucleotides line up with TRBD2. The DNA of the CDR3 is TGTGCCAGCAGTACCTCTAGTAGCGGGAGCATACACACCGGGGAGCTGTTTTTT. It specifies CASSTSSSGSIHTGELFF.